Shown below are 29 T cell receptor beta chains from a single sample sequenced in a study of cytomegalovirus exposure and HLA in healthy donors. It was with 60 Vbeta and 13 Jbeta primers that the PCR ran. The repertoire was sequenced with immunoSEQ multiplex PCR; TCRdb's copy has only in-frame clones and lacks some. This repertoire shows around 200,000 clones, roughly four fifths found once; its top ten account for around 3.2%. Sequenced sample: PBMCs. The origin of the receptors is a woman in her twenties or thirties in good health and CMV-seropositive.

In DNA, the CDR3 is TGTGCCAGCAGCTTAGCGGGGACAGGAAATCAGCCCCAGCATTTT. This translates into CASSLAGTGNQPQHF. The genes are TRBV7-6 and TRBJ1-5; 8 bases fit TRBD1. V trimming: 0 bases; J trimming: 4 bases; junction bases outside the gene matches: 2. CDR1 is SGHVS, CDR2 FNYEAQ, per germline. The CDR3 loop spans 15 amino acids.

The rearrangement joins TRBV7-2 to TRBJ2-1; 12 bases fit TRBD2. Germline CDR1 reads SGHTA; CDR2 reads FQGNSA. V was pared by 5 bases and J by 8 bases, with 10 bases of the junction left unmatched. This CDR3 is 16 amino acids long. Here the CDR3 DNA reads TGTGCCAGCAGCCCACCGGGACTAGCGGGTGGGCATGAGCAGTTCTTC. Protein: CASSPPGLAGGHEQFF.

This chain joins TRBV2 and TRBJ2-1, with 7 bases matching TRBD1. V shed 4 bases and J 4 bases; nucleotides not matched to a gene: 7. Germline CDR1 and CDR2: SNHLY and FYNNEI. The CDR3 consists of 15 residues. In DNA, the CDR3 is TGTGCCAGCAGTGCCGGGGCCAGGGGGTACAATGAGCAGTTCTTC. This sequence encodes CASSAGARGYNEQFF.

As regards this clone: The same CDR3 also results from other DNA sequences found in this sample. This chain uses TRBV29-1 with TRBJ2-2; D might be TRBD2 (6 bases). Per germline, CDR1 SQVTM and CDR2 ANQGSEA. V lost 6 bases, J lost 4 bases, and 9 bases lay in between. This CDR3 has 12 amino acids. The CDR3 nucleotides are TGCAGCGTCGTTAGCGGCACCGGGGAGCTGTTTTTT. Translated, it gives CSVVSGTGELFF.

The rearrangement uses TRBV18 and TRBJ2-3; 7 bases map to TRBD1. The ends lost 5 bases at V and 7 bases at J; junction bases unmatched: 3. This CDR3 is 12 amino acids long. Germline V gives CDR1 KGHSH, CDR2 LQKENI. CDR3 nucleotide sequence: TGTGCCAGCTCAGTGACAGGGAATACGCAGTATTTT. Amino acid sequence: CASSVTGNTQYF.

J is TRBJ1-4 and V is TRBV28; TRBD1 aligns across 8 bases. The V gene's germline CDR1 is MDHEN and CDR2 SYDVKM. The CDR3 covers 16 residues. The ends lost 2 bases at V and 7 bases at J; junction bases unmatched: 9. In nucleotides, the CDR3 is TGTGCCAGCAGTTTAGAGGACAGGGAGGGTAGTGAAAAACTGTTTTTT. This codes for CASSLEDREGSEKLFF.

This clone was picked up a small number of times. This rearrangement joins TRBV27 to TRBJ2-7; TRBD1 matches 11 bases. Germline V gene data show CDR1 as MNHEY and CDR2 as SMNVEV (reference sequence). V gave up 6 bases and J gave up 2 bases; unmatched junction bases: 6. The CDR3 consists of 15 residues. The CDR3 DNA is TGTGCCAGCAGGCACGGGACAGGGGGAGCCTACGAGCAGTACTTC. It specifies CASRHGTGGAYEQYF.

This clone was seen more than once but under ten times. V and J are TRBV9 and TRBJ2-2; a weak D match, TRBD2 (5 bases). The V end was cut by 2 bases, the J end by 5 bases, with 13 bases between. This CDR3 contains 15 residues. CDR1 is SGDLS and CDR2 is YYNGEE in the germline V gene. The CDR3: CASSVGVVGTGELFF. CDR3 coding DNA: TGTGCCAGCAGCGTCGGGGTCGTGGGGACCGGGGAGCTGTTTTTT.

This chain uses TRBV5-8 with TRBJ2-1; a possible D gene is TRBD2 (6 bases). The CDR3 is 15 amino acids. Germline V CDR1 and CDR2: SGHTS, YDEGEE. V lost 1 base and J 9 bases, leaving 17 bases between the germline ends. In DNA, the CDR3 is TGTGCCAGCAGCTTGTTTAGCGGAGCCTCTCGTGAGCAGTTCTTC. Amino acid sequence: CASSLFSGASREQFF.

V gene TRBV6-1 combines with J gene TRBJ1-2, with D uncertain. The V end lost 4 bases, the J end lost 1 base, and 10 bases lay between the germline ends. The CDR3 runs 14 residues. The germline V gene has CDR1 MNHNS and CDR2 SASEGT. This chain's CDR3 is CASSVTVNNYGYTF. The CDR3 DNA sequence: TGTGCCAGCAGTGTAACAGTAAATAACTATGGCTACACCTTC.

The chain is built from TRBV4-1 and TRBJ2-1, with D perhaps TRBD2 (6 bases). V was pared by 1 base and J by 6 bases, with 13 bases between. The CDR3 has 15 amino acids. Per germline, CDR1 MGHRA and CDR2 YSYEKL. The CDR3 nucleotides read TGCGCCAGCAGCCAAGGGGGGTTGGGGGGCAATGAGCAGTTCTTC. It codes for CASSQGGLGGNEQFF.

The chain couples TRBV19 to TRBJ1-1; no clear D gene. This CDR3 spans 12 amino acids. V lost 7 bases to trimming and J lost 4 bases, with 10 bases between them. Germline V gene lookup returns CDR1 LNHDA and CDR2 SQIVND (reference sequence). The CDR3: CASTGLSTEAFF. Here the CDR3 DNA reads TGTGCCAGTACTGGGCTTTCCACTGAAGCTTTCTTT.

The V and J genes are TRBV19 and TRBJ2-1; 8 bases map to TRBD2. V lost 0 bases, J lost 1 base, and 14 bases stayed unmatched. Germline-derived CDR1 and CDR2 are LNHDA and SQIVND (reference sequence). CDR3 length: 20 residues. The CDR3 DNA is TGTGCCAGTAGTATAGATTTGTGGCTAGCGGGTCTTTCATCCTACAATGAGCAGTTCTTC. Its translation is CASSIDLWLAGLSSYNEQFF. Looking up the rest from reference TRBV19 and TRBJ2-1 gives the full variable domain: DGGITQSPKYLFRKEGQNVTLSCEQNLNHDAMYWYRQDPGQGLRLIYYSQIVNDFQKGDIAEGYSVSREKKESFPLTVTSAQKNPTAFYLCASSIDLWLAGLSSYNEQFFGPGTRLTVL.

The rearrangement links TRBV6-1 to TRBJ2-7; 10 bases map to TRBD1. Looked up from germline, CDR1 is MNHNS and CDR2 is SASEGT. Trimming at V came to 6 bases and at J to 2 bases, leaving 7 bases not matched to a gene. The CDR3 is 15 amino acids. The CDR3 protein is CASRQGTGATYEQYF. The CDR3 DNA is TGTGCCAGCAGGCAAGGGACAGGGGCCACCTACGAGCAGTACTTC.

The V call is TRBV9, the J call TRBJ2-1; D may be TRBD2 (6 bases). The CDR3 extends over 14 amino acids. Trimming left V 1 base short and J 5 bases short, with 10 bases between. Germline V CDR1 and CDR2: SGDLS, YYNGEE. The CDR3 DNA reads TGTGCCAGCAGCGTAACGGGACTTCACAATGAGCAGTTCTTC. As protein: CASSVTGLHNEQFF.

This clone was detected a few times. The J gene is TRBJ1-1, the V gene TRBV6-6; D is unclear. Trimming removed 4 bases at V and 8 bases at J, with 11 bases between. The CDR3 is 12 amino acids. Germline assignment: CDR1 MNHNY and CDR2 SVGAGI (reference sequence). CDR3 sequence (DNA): TGTGCCAGCAGTTTCGCCCGGGAGGAAGCTTTCTTT. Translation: CASSFAREEAFF.

This CDR3 reads CASSQGLAGEKSYNEQFF. CDR3 in DNA: TGTGCCAGCAGCCAAGGACTAGCGGGAGAGAAGTCCTACAATGAGCAGTTCTTC. The V gene is TRBV14, the J gene TRBJ2-1, with TRBD2 identical over 12 bases. Trimming removed 1 base from V and 1 base from J; junction bases left unmatched: 5. Germline assignment: CDR1 SGHDN and CDR2 FVKESK. The CDR3 spans 18 residues.

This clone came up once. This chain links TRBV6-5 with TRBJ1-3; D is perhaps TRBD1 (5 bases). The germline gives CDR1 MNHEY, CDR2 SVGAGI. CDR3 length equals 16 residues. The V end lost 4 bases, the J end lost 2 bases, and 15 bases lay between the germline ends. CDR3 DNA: TGTGCCAGCAGTTCCCCCCGGGGGTTAACTGGAAACACCATATATTTT. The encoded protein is CASSSPRGLTGNTIYF.

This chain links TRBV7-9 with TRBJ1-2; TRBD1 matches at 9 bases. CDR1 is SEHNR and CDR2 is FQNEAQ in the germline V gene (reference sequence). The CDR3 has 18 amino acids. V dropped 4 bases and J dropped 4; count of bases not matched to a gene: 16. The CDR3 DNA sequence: TGTGCCAGCAGCTCAACCCTGCGGGACAGGGCGTATTCCTATGGCTACACCTTC. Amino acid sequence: CASSSTLRDRAYSYGYTF.

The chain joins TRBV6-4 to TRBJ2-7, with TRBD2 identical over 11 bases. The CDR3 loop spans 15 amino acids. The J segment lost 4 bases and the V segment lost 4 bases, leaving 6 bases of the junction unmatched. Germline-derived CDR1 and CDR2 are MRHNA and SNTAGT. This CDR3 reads CASSVSGTSGYEQYF. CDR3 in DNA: TGTGCCAGCAGTGTCTCCGGGACTAGCGGTTACGAGCAGTACTTC.

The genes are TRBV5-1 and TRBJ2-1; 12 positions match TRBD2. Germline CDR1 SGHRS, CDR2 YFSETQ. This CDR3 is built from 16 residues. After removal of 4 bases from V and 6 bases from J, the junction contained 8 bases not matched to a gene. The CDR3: CASSQLLAGGTNEQFF. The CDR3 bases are TGCGCCAGCAGCCAACTGCTAGCGGGGGGGACCAATGAGCAGTTCTTC.

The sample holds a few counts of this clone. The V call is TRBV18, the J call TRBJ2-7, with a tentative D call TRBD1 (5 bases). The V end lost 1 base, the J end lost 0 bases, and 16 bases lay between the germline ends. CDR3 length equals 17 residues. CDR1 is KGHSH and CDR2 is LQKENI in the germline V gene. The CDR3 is CASSPRGGLPSSYEQYF. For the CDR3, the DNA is TGTGCCAGCTCACCACGGGGCGGTCTACCGAGCTCCTACGAGCAGTACTTC.

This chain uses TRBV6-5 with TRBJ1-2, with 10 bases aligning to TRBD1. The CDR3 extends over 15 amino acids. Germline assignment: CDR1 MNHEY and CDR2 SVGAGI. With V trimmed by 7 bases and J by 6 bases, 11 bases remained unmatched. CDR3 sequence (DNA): TGTGCCAGCATTCAAAACGCCGGGACAGGGGATGGCTACACCTTC. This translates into CASIQNAGTGDGYTF.

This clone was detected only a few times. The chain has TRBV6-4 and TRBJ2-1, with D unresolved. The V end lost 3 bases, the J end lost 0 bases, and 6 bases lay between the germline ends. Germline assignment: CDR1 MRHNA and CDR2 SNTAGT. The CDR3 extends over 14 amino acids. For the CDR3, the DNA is TGTGCCAGCAGTGAAGCGAGCTCCTACAATGAGCAGTTCTTC. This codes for CASSEASSYNEQFF.

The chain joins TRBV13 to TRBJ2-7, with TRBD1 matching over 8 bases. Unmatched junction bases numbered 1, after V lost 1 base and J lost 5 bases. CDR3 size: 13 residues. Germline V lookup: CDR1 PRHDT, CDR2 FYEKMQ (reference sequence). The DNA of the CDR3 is TGTGCCAGCAGCTTAGTGACAGGGGACGAGCAGTACTTC. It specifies CASSLVTGDEQYF.

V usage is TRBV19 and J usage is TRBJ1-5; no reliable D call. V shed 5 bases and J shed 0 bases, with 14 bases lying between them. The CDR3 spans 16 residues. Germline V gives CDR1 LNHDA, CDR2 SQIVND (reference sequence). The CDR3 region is CASSHFTLYSNQPQHF. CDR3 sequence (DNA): TGTGCCAGTAGTCACTTCACCTTATATAGCAATCAGCCCCAGCATTTT.

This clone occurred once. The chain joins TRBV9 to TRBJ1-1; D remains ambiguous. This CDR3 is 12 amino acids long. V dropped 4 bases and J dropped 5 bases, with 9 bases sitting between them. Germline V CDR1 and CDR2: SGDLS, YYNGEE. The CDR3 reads CASSPRATEAFF. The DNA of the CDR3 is TGTGCCAGCAGCCCGAGGGCGACTGAAGCTTTCTTT.

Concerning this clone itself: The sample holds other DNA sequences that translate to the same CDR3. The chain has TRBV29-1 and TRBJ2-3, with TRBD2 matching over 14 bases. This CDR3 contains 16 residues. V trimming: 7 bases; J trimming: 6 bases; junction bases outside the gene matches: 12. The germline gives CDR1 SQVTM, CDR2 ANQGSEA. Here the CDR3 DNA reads TGCAGCGCTACCGGGACTAGCGGGAGATCCCCCGATACGCAGTATTTT. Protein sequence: CSATGTSGRSPDTQYF.

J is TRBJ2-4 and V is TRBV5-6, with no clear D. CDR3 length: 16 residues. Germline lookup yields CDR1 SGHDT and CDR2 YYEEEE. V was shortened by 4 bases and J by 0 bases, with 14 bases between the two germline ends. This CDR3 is CASSQPHGVAKNIQYF. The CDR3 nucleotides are TGTGCCAGCAGCCAGCCCCACGGAGTAGCCAAAAACATTCAGTACTTC.